This TCR beta chain was retrieved from a study of cytomegalovirus exposure and HLA in healthy donors. Germline loops: CDR1 SEHNR, CDR2 FQNEAQ (reference sequence). The CDR3 has 16 amino acids. V gave up 5 bases and J gave up 0 bases; unmatched junction bases: 6. Overall study findings and caveats: The classifier reportedly diagnosed cytomegalovirus status with high specificity and sensitivity. The study designated 150 or so TCR beta chains cytomegalovirus-associated.

Generated by immunoSEQ multiplex PCR, the TCRdb table keeps only in-frame clones and is missing some. The sample has 76,000 or so clones, about 94% seen once. This clone was detected once. As yet, its antigen is unknown. The approximately 130-subject validation cohort, separate from the approximately 670-subject first cohort, included the donors. This TCR came from a woman aged 18-35 years in good health and CMV-seronegative. Sequenced sample: PBMCs. V gene TRBV7-9 combines with J gene TRBJ1-5; TRBD1 matches 8 bases. CDR3 loop: CASSHGTGYSNQPQHF. The CDR3 DNA follows: TGTGCCAGCAGCCACGGGACAGGCTATAGCAATCAGCCCCAGCATTTT.